This TCR beta chain was found in a study of T cell repertoires in cytomegalovirus infection. Study as a whole: Carrying CMV and the relevant HLA type showed in public TCR beta signatures.

TCRdb ran MiXCR on the reads and lists one entry per CDR3 protein. The data show roughly 500,000 distinct CDR3 sequences, roughly 34% seen once. Details on this clonotype: Its target is not known.

This CDR3 has 13 amino acids. V was cut by 6 bases and J by 7 bases, with 13 bases left in between. The receptor was isolated from a human donor in good health (CMV status not recorded). Some clones in this sample may be carry-over from other donors' samples. The chain links TRBV12-3 or TRBV12-4 to TRBJ2-1, with a possible D match to TRBD1 (5 bases). This specimen was cultured PBMCs, taken from culture after CMV antigen stimulation. CDR3: CASSTRVRNEQFF. As DNA, the CDR3 is TGTGCCAGCAGCACCAGGGTACGGAATGAGCAGTTCTTC.